Below are 19 T cell receptor beta chains sequenced from a single sample in a study of response to subunit inactivated influenza vaccine listed by TCRdb under 2018. The method was RT-PCR. TCRdb shows the sequencer as Illumina HiSeq 2500. In-frame beta chains were kept once TCRdb had trimmed the public reads at Q25 with fastp and called clones with MiXCR. Each CDR3 protein appears once, grouped with its most common genes and DNA. This sample holds about 570,000 distinct CDR3 sequences; about 11% were observed only once. About 10% of the sample is taken by the ten largest. This sample also belongs to another study, concerning T cells expressing NK-cell markers. The second paper further reports: TCR beta cDNA libraries were prepared using 5'RACE template switching, which introduced a universal primer site and unique molecular identifiers.

The source was PBMCs from blood, collected on the day of vaccination. The receptor source for this set is a man in his fifties who received an inactivated influenza vaccine. Donor details come from another sample of the same person, matched by shared clones.

The V call is TRBV5-1, the J call TRBJ2-3, with unresolved D. From germline, CDR1 is SGHRS and CDR2 YFSETQ. V lost 6 bases and J lost 0, with 11 bases in between. The CDR3 extends over 14 amino acids. CDR3 residues: CASKVGSSTDTQYF. The CDR3 DNA follows: TGCGCCAGCAAGGTGGGATCAAGCACAGATACGCAGTATTTT.

The chain joins TRBV7-9 to TRBJ2-7, with unresolved D. This CDR3 spans 13 amino acids. The germline V gene encodes CDR1 SEHNR and CDR2 FQNEAQ (reference sequence). V was clipped by 0 bases and J by 7 bases, with 10 bases between them. The CDR3 DNA follows: TGTGCCAGCAGCTTAGCCGGCCCTTGGGAGCAGTACTTC. Amino acids: CASSLAGPWEQYF.

This clonotype appeared a few times. The chain joins TRBV9 to TRBJ2-6, with 8 bases lining up with TRBD2. After removal of 4 bases from V and 4 bases from J, the junction contained 7 bases not matched to a gene. The CDR3 covers 16 residues. Per germline, CDR1 SGDLS and CDR2 YYNGEE. The CDR3 sequence: CASSRPGGAGANVLTF. The DNA of the CDR3 is TGTGCCAGCAGCCGACCCGGGGGGGCAGGGGCCAACGTCCTGACTTTC.

The rearrangement uses TRBV4-1 and TRBJ2-5, with D possibly matching TRBD2 (6 bases). Trimming stripped 0 bases from V and 5 bases from J, with 13 bases between. In germline, CDR1 is MGHRA, CDR2 YSYEKL. The CDR3 is 15 residues long. The CDR3 coding sequence is TGCGCCAGCAGCCAAGATAGGTCAGGGAGGGAGACCCAGTACTTC. Amino acid sequence: CASSQDRSGRETQYF.

V and J are TRBV7-3 and TRBJ2-1, with D perhaps matching TRBD1 (6 bases). With 6 bases removed from V and 7 bases from J, the gap between germline ends came to 13 bases. Germline lookup yields CDR1 SGHTA and CDR2 FQGTGA. The CDR3 is 13 amino acids. Written as DNA, the CDR3 is TGTGCCAGCAGTTCGGACAGCGCGAATGAGCAGTTCTTC. This codes for CASSSDSANEQFF.

This clonotype was seen more than once but under ten times. The chain combines TRBV18 with TRBJ2-7; 12 bases match TRBD2. The CDR3 contains 16 residues. The V segment lost 2 bases and the J segment 3 bases; nucleotides outside the gene matches: 5. Germline V gives CDR1 KGHSH, CDR2 LQKENI. This CDR3 is CASSPRTSGILYEQYF. The CDR3 bases are TGTGCCAGCTCACCAAGGACTAGCGGGATACTCTACGAGCAGTACTTC.

The sample holds a few counts of this clonotype. The chain is built from TRBV19 and TRBJ1-6; D gene uncertain. CDR3 size: 13 residues. V lost 0 bases to trimming and J lost 14 bases, with 11 bases between them. The germline V gene has CDR1 LNHDA and CDR2 SQIVND (reference sequence). CDR3 coding DNA: TGTGCCAGTAGTATAGATCCGGCCGCCACCCTCCACTTT. Translating gives CASSIDPAATLHF.

This clonotype showed up many times. The gene calls are TRBV7-8 and TRBJ2-1; 16 bases are a match to TRBD2. Trimming cost V 5 bases and J 7 bases; bases outside gene matches: 14. Germline assignment: CDR1 SGHVS and CDR2 FQNEAQ. The CDR3 covers 19 residues. CDR3 bases: TGTGCCAGCAGCATGCCCTCCGGGACTAGCGGGAGGGCGGTTAATGAGCAGTTCTTC. Translating it yields CASSMPSGTSGRAVNEQFF.

The chain has TRBV6-2 or TRBV6-3 and TRBJ2-2; TRBD1 matches at 8 bases. The CDR3 is 17 amino acids. Germline CDR1 reads MNHEY; CDR2 reads SVGEGT. Germline trimming cut 6 bases from V and 6 bases from J; bases unmatched to any gene: 15. CDR3 DNA: TGTGCCAGCAGCCCCACGTTGACAGGGGTTAAGGCCGGGGAGCTGTTTTTT. Its translation: CASSPTLTGVKAGELFF.

Many counts were recorded for this clonotype. The CDR3 region is CAISGPEQYF. CDR3 coding DNA: TGTGCCATCAGTGGTCCTGAGCAGTACTTC. The chain employs TRBV10-3 and TRBJ2-7; no clear D. The CDR3 is 10 amino acids. In germline, CDR1 is ENHRY, CDR2 SYGVKD. V was trimmed by 4 bases and J by 7 bases, leaving 5 bases between them.

This clonotype was recorded many times. The chain couples TRBV6-2 or TRBV6-3 to TRBJ2-5; D remains unclear. CDR3 length: 12 residues. Germline values: CDR1 MNHEY, CDR2 SVGEGT. Deletions cut 6 bases from V and 2 bases from J, with 7 bases between. CDR3 DNA sequence: TGTGCCAGCAGGAACCCACAAGAGACCCAGTACTTC. Amino acid sequence: CASRNPQETQYF.

In its sample, this clonotype was seen many times. The V gene is TRBV7-2, the J gene TRBJ2-3; 13 positions agree with TRBD2. From germline, CDR1 is SGHTA and CDR2 FQGNSA. The CDR3 length is 17 residues. The V segment lost 0 bases and the J segment 11 bases; nucleotides outside the gene matches: 11. The CDR3 DNA sequence: TGTGCCAGCAGCTTAGCCGGACTAGCGGGGGACGGCCGTGGGCAGTATTTT. It yields the protein CASSLAGLAGDGRGQYF.

The genes are TRBV6-1 and TRBJ1-1; D possibly corresponds to TRBD1 (5 bases). The V end was cut by 7 bases, the J end by 0 bases, with 15 bases between. The CDR3 is 15 amino acids. The germline CDR1 and CDR2 sequences are MNHNS and SASEGT. CDR3 nucleotide sequence: TGTGCCAGCAATCTTTACGGGGGGGTGAACACTGAAGCTTTCTTT. It is translated as CASNLYGGVNTEAFF.

This CDR3 reads CASSSKGTGGETQYF. In DNA form, the CDR3 reads TGTGCCAGCAGCTCGAAAGGGACAGGGGGAGAGACCCAGTACTTC. The chain uses TRBV5-5 and TRBJ2-5; 11 bases agree with TRBD1. The V and J ends lost 3 bases and 4 bases, in that order; junction bases with no gene match: 5. Germline CDR1 and CDR2: SGHKS and YYEKEE (reference sequence). The CDR3 length is 15 residues. Complete variable domain (other parts from reference TRBV5-5 and TRBJ2-5): DAGVTQSPTHLIKTRGQQVTLRCSPISGHKSVSWYQQVLGQGPQFIFQYYEKEERGRGNFPDRFSARQFPNYSSELNVNALLLGDSALYLCASSSKGTGGETQYFGPGTRLLVL.

This clonotype was seen many times. The V and J genes are TRBV5-1 and TRBJ2-5; 8 bases align to TRBD2. The CDR3 is 16 residues long. V shed 0 bases, J shed 4 bases, and the junction held 8 bases outside the gene matches. Germline values: CDR1 SGHRS, CDR2 YFSETQ. The CDR3 here is CASSLGNSGTGETQYF. Written as DNA, the CDR3 is TGCGCCAGCAGCTTGGGTAATAGCGGGACGGGAGAGACCCAGTACTTC.

This clonotype was seen a few times. The chain recombines TRBV20-1 with TRBJ2-4; 7 bases align to TRBD2. Trimming removed 0 bases from V and 6 bases from J; junction bases left unmatched: 5. CDR1 is DFQATT, CDR2 SNEGSKA, per germline (reference sequence). CDR3 length equals 14 residues. CDR3 amino acids: CSARDPSGINIQYF. CDR3 sequence (DNA): TGCAGTGCTAGAGATCCGAGCGGGATAAACATTCAGTACTTC.

The chain combines TRBV12-3 or TRBV12-4 with TRBJ2-4, with D perhaps TRBD1 or TRBD2 (5 bases each). V was trimmed by 6 bases and J by 0 bases, leaving 12 bases between them. The CDR3 has 15 amino acids. CDR3 sequence reads: CASSWDGLAKNIQYF. Written as DNA, the CDR3 is TGTGCCAGCAGCTGGGACGGGTTAGCCAAAAACATTCAGTACTTC.

This clonotype occurred once. The genes are TRBV7-9 and TRBJ2-1, with 7 bases fitting TRBD2. Germline V gene lookup returns CDR1 SEHNR and CDR2 FQNEAQ (reference sequence). V was clipped by 1 base and J by 9 bases; unmatched bases: 9. The length of the CDR3 is 15 residues. CDR3 bases: TGTGCCAGCAGCTTAGACGGACTAGGGCACACTGAGCAGTTCTTC. This sequence encodes CASSLDGLGHTEQFF. Supplemented by reference TRBV7-9 and TRBJ2-1, the full variable domain reads DTGVSQNPRHKITKRGQNVTFRCDPISEHNRLYWYRQTLGQGPEFLTYFQNEAQLEKSRLLSDRFSAERPKGSFSTLEIQRTEQGDSAMYLCASSLDGLGHTEQFFGPGTRLTVL.

The rearrangement joins TRBV12-3 or TRBV12-4 to TRBJ2-7; D perhaps matches TRBD1 (6 bases). The CDR3 covers 15 residues. Trimming removed 5 bases from V and 0 bases from J, with 14 bases in between. The CDR3 reads CASSPRQARSYEQYF. Here the CDR3 DNA reads TGTGCCAGCAGTCCGAGACAGGCGCGCTCCTACGAGCAGTACTTC.